This entry lists 27 T cell receptor beta chains sequenced from one sample in a study of T cell responses to AZD1222 COVID-19 vaccine. The protocol was immunoSEQ multiplex PCR, while the TCRdb copy is restricted to in-frame clones and leaves out a portion. The table shows tens of thousands of clones, with 90% to 95% occurring only once. The input for sequencing was peripheral blood, taken on day 0 of AZD1222 vaccination. The receptors were gathered from an adult in good health.

The chain has TRBV5-6 and TRBJ2-7; D gene uncertain. The germline gives CDR1 SGHDT, CDR2 YYEEEE. V shed 2 bases and J shed 5 bases, with 17 bases lying between them. CDR3 length: 15 residues. The CDR3 coding sequence is TGTGCCAGCAGCTTCTCCGGTGAGGCTTACGACGAGCAGTACTTC. The encoded protein is CASSFSGEAYDEQYF.

The chain couples TRBV5-1 to TRBJ1-6, with a tentative D call TRBD1 (5 bases). CDR3 length: 14 residues. In germline, CDR1 is SGHRS, CDR2 YFSETQ. V was clipped by 2 bases and J by 6 bases, with 9 bases between them. CDR3 sequence reads: CASSFGGGNSPLHF. CDR3 sequence (DNA): TGCGCCAGCAGCTTCGGGGGAGGTAATTCACCCCTCCACTTT.

The rearrangement uses TRBV27 and TRBJ1-3; weak D call: TRBD1 (6 bases). Germline-derived CDR1 and CDR2 are MNHEY and SMNVEV (reference sequence). The ends were cut back, 2 bases at V and 1 base at J, with 12 bases in the middle. This CDR3 contains 16 residues. This CDR3 reads CASSLQRQASGNTIYF. CDR3 nucleotides: TGTGCCAGCAGTTTACAAAGACAGGCGTCTGGAAACACCATATATTTT.

The V gene is TRBV2, the J gene TRBJ1-6, with TRBD1 identical over 8 bases. Germline V gene lookup returns CDR1 SNHLY and CDR2 FYNNEI. V gave up 6 bases and J gave up 2 bases; unmatched junction bases: 3. The CDR3 is 15 amino acids. The CDR3 sequence is CASRQDRAYNSPLHF. The CDR3 bases are TGTGCCAGCAGGCAGGACAGGGCCTATAATTCACCCCTCCACTTT.

The chain carries TRBV25-1 and TRBJ1-1; D is uncertain. Germline V lookup: CDR1 MGHDK, CDR2 SYGVNS. The CDR3 sequence is 12 residues long. Trimming shortened V by 6 bases and J by 5 bases, and 10 bases separated the two germline ends. CDR3 in amino acids: CASSRSFTEAFF. CDR3 nucleotide sequence: TGTGCCAGCAGCCGATCATTTACTGAAGCTTTCTTT.

This clone was recorded once. This chain links TRBV10-1 with TRBJ2-6; no firm D call. Trimming stripped 3 bases from V and 5 bases from J, with 8 bases between. The CDR3 is made up of 14 amino acids. Germline CDR1 WNHNN, CDR2 SYGVQD (reference sequence). The CDR3 coding sequence is TGCGCCAGCAGTGACAGTTTCCGGGCCAACGTCCTGACTTTC. Translated: CASSDSFRANVLTF.

This sequence joins TRBV28 and TRBJ2-2; D gene ambiguous. The CDR3 consists of 11 residues. V was shortened by 2 bases and J by 7 bases, with 2 bases between the two germline ends. Germline V gene sequence: CDR1 MDHEN, CDR2 SYDVKM. CDR3 nucleotide sequence: TGTGCCAGCAGTTTAGTCGGGGAGCTGTTTTTT. Encoded protein: CASSLVGELFF.

The rearrangement links TRBV11-2 to TRBJ2-3; the D call may be TRBD1 or TRBD2 (6 bases each). Looked up from germline, CDR1 is SGHAT and CDR2 is FQNNGV. Trimming took 3 bases from V and 0 from J, leaving 10 bases between them. The CDR3 consists of 15 residues. CDR3 amino acids: CASSFTGTSTDTQYF. CDR3 bases: TGTGCCAGCAGCTTTACAGGGACTAGCACAGATACGCAGTATTTT.

V gene TRBV7-6 combines with J gene TRBJ2-3, with 10 bases matching TRBD1. The CDR3 runs 17 residues. V shed 1 base, J shed 6 bases, and the junction held 10 bases outside the gene matches. Germline CDR1 and CDR2: SGHVS and FNYEAQ. The CDR3 region is CASSLDIWTGGRDTQYF. CDR3 nucleotide sequence: TGTGCCAGCAGCTTAGATATTTGGACAGGGGGGCGGGATACGCAGTATTTT.

The gene calls are TRBV11-2 and TRBJ2-7; D remains ambiguous. The CDR3 contains 12 residues. Germline CDR1 is SGHAT and CDR2 is FQNNGV. V lost 1 base and J 2 bases, leaving 3 bases between the germline ends. In nucleotides, the CDR3 is TGTGCCAGCAGCTTAGTGCCCTACGAGCAGTACTTC. It is translated as CASSLVPYEQYF.

The chain uses TRBV18 and TRBJ2-1; the match to TRBD2 covers 7 bases. Looked up from germline, CDR1 is KGHSH and CDR2 is LQKENI. The CDR3 totals 15 residues. Germline trimming cut 4 bases from V and 3 bases from J; bases unmatched to any gene: 6. Here the CDR3 DNA reads TGTGCCAGCTCACGGTCGGCGGGAGACTACAATGAGCAGTTCTTC. This encodes CASSRSAGDYNEQFF.

The V gene is TRBV19, the J gene TRBJ2-7; D not resolved. Germline CDR1 and CDR2: LNHDA and SQIVND (reference sequence). V was pared by 6 bases and J by 4 bases, with 16 bases between. The CDR3 loop spans 14 amino acids. The CDR3 here is CASSQGYSVYEQYF. In nucleotides, the CDR3 is TGTGCCAGTAGCCAAGGTTACTCCGTATACGAGCAGTACTTC.

The chain carries TRBV2 and TRBJ1-2; 9 bases agree with TRBD1. Germline V gene sequence: CDR1 SNHLY, CDR2 FYNNEI. Trimming cost V 2 bases and J 4 bases; bases outside gene matches: 8. The CDR3 sequence is 16 residues long. In nucleotides, the CDR3 is TGTGCCAGCAGTGAACAGGGACAGGGATTAGGCTATGGCTACACCTTC. Residues: CASSEQGQGLGYGYTF.

This clone was seen only once. The chain combines TRBV2 with TRBJ1-5; D ambiguous. The V end lost 7 bases, the J end lost 0 bases, and 10 bases lay between the germline ends. CDR1 and CDR2 from the germline V gene are SNHLY and FYNNEI. CDR3 length: 14 amino acids. This chain's CDR3 is CASMGTYSNQPQHF. The CDR3 bases are TGTGCCAGCATGGGAACGTATAGCAATCAGCCCCAGCATTTT.

This clone was recorded once. The chain combines TRBV12-3 or TRBV12-4 with TRBJ1-1, with D uncertain. The CDR3 is 13 residues long. The ends were cut back, 3 bases at V and 7 bases at J, with 12 bases in the middle. Written as DNA, the CDR3 is TGTGCCAGCAGTTTTGGGTCAGACTTTGAAGCTTTCTTT. Its translation: CASSFGSDFEAFF.

The chain uses TRBV6-5 and TRBJ1-6, with 7 bases identical to TRBD1. Looked up from germline, CDR1 is MNHEY and CDR2 is SVGAGI. The CDR3 is 14 residues long. The V segment lost 7 bases and the J segment 4 bases; nucleotides outside the gene matches: 4. CDR3 DNA sequence: TGTGCCAGCAAACAGGGGACTTATAATTCACCCCTCCACTTT. Amino acid sequence: CASKQGTYNSPLHF.

This clone was seen a handful of times. The chain has TRBV15 and TRBJ1-1; TRBD1 might be the D (5 bases). The germline V gene encodes CDR1 LNHNV and CDR2 YYDKDF (reference sequence). Trimming pared 0 bases from V and 10 bases from J, leaving 12 bases between. This CDR3 has 13 residues. In DNA, the CDR3 is TGTGCCACCAGCAGAGACAGGGAAGTAGGAGCTTTCTTT. This encodes CATSRDREVGAFF. The full variable domain, rest sourced from reference TRBV15 and TRBJ1-1, is DAMVIQNPRYQVTQFGKPVTLSCSQTLNHNVMYWYQQKSSQAPKLLFHYYDKDFNNEADTPDNFQSRRPNTSFCFLDIRSPGLGDTAMYLCATSRDREVGAFFGQGTRLTVV.

The chain combines TRBV28 with TRBJ1-1; D perhaps matches TRBD1 (5 bases). Trimming pared 3 bases from V and 4 bases from J, leaving 12 bases between. Germline V gene data show CDR1 as MDHEN and CDR2 as SYDVKM. The length of the CDR3 is 14 residues. Here the CDR3 DNA reads TGTGCCAGCAGTTTCCCGCTGGGGACCACTGAAGCTTTCTTT. Amino acids: CASSFPLGTTEAFF.

The chain is built from TRBV6-1 and TRBJ1-2, with D hard to call. V was cut by 0 bases and J by 8 bases, with 16 bases left in between. CDR1 and CDR2 from the germline V gene are MNHNS and SASEGT. The CDR3 is 15 residues long. The CDR3 DNA reads TGTGCCAGCAGTGAAGCGCTAGGGAAGTCTTACGGCTACACCTTC. As protein: CASSEALGKSYGYTF.

The chain links TRBV28 to TRBJ1-5; 8 nucleotides match TRBD1. The CDR3 totals 15 residues. The V segment lost 4 bases and the J segment 6 bases; nucleotides outside the gene matches: 8. From germline, CDR1 is MDHEN and CDR2 SYDVKM. The CDR3 DNA reads TGTGCCAGCAGTTCCCTACAGGGGGAAACTCAGCCCCAGCATTTT. As protein: CASSSLQGETQPQHF.

The rearrangement uses TRBV15 and TRBJ2-2; weak D call: TRBD1 (6 bases). The V and J ends lost 4 bases and 0 bases respectively, with 9 bases between them. CDR1 is LNHNV, CDR2 YYDKDF, per germline (reference sequence). The CDR3 covers 15 residues. CDR3 coding DNA: TGTGCCACCAGCACAGGGGCCACGAACACCGGGGAGCTGTTTTTT. It specifies CATSTGATNTGELFF.

The chain combines TRBV18 with TRBJ2-6; no definite D call. This CDR3 contains 15 residues. Per the germline V gene, CDR1 is KGHSH and CDR2 is LQKENI. The V gene lost 0 bases and the J gene lost 0 bases, with 3 bases spanning the gap. This chain's CDR3 is CASSPPNSGANVLTF. The CDR3 DNA sequence: TGTGCCAGCTCACCACCGAACTCTGGGGCCAACGTCCTGACTTTC.

The gene calls are TRBV7-9 and TRBJ1-5; D may be TRBD1 (5 bases). The CDR3 has 14 amino acids. The V and J ends lost 5 bases and 0 bases respectively, with 8 bases between them. Looked up from germline, CDR1 is SEHNR and CDR2 is FQNEAQ (reference sequence). In DNA, the CDR3 is TGTGCCAGCAGCAGGGACGGTAGCAATCAGCCCCAGCATTTT. This codes for CASSRDGSNQPQHF. The full variable domain, completed using reference TRBV7-9 and TRBJ1-5, is DTGVSQNPRHKITKRGQNVTFRCDPISEHNRLYWYRQTLGQGPEFLTYFQNEAQLEKSRLLSDRFSAERPKGSFSTLEIQRTEQGDSAMYLCASSRDGSNQPQHFGDGTRLSIL.

This chain uses TRBV6-6 with TRBJ1-2; tentatively, D is TRBD1 (6 bases). Trimming removed 5 bases at V and 7 bases at J, with 17 bases between. The germline gives CDR1 MNHNY, CDR2 SVGAGI (reference sequence). CDR3 length: 14 residues. The CDR3 DNA reads as TGTGCCAGCAGTCCCCCCGGGGGGCGGGTTGGCTACACCTTC. This translates into CASSPPGGRVGYTF.

CDR3 sequence reads: CASSLDRGHEQFF. CDR3 DNA: TGTGCCAGCAGCTTAGATAGGGGTCATGAGCAGTTCTTC. This chain uses TRBV11-3 with TRBJ2-1; a possible D gene is TRBD1 (5 bases). Trimming pared 0 bases from V and 8 bases from J, leaving 8 bases between. Looked up from germline, CDR1 is SGHNT and CDR2 is YENEEA. The CDR3 contains 13 residues.

V usage is TRBV14 and J usage is TRBJ2-3, with D possibly TRBD2 on 6 matching bases. The CDR3 is 14 amino acids. CDR1 is SGHDN, CDR2 FVKESK, per germline. The V gene lost 0 bases and the J gene lost 4 bases, with 8 bases spanning the gap. This chain's CDR3 is CASSQDWGADTQYF. As DNA, the CDR3 is TGTGCCAGCAGCCAAGATTGGGGGGCAGATACGCAGTATTTT.

The chain recombines TRBV2 with TRBJ1-5; tentatively, D is TRBD1 (5 bases). Germline loops: CDR1 SNHLY, CDR2 FYNNEI. The CDR3 covers 14 residues. Trimming took off 6 bases at V and 5 bases at J, with 14 bases between the two ends. The CDR3 bases are TGTGCCAGCAGCGTGGGACGGAGCGATCAGCCCCAGCATTTT. It codes for CASSVGRSDQPQHF.